The 27 T cell receptor beta chains listed next were all sequenced from one sample in a study of T cells after yellow fever vaccination. TCRdb fed the 5' RACE reads into MiXCR, producing one record per CDR3 protein. The sample lists 100,000 to 150,000 distinct CDR3 sequences, about 8.8% occurring once. The material sequenced was CD8+ T cells sorted from PBMCs, taken on the day of the yellow fever booster vaccination. All receptors derive from a man younger than 35 who received the YFV17D yellow fever vaccine.

This clonotype appeared many times. V gene TRBV29-1 combines with J gene TRBJ2-7, with 7 bases fitting TRBD1. The V segment lost 2 bases and the J segment 4 bases; nucleotides outside the gene matches: 8. The CDR3 is 14 residues long. The germline gives CDR1 SQVTM, CDR2 ANQGSEA. The CDR3 reads CSVESTGEDYEQYF. The DNA for the CDR3 is TGCAGCGTTGAAAGCACAGGGGAAGATTACGAGCAGTACTTC.

The table lists this clonotype with a few counts. This chain uses TRBV5-4 with TRBJ1-1; 11 bases agree with TRBD1. The trim removed 4 bases at V and 4 bases at J, leaving 15 bases unmatched. The germline gives CDR1 SGHNT, CDR2 YYREEE (reference sequence). This CDR3 is 18 amino acids long. CDR3 residues: CASSATRTGGEGSTEAFF. The CDR3 DNA follows: TGTGCCAGCAGCGCTACCCGGACAGGGGGCGAGGGGAGCACTGAAGCTTTCTTT.

In its sample, this clonotype was seen a few times. The gene calls are TRBV19 and TRBJ2-2, with D maybe TRBD2 (5 bases). Germline CDR1 LNHDA, CDR2 SQIVND (reference sequence). V was trimmed by 4 bases and J by 9 bases, leaving 15 bases between them. The length of the CDR3 is 14 residues. The DNA for the CDR3 is TGTGCCAGTAGTACCGGACCCCGGGGTCGGGAGCTGTTTTTT. Protein sequence: CASSTGPRGRELFF.

This clonotype was counted ten times or more. The chain recombines TRBV28 with TRBJ1-6, with no clear D. CDR1 is MDHEN, CDR2 SYDVKM, per germline. The CDR3 has 14 residues. The V and J ends lost 3 bases and 8 bases respectively, with 11 bases between them. CDR3: CASSFRFGDSPLHF. The CDR3, as DNA: TGTGCCAGCAGTTTTAGGTTTGGGGATTCACCCCTCCACTTT.

This clonotype was seen a few times. The chain carries TRBV11-3 and TRBJ2-1; a possible D gene is TRBD1 (6 bases). Germline loops: CDR1 SGHNT, CDR2 YENEEA. CDR3 length equals 14 residues. V was trimmed by 5 bases and J by 9 bases, leaving 17 bases between them. DNA for the CDR3: TGTGCCAGCAGCCCCGAACCAACAGGGCGTGAGCAGTTCTTC. Its protein is CASSPEPTGREQFF.

Only a few counts were recorded for this clonotype. The chain couples TRBV4-2 to TRBJ2-1; TRBD2 might be the D (5 bases). There are 14 residues in the CDR3. Trimming took 3 bases from V and 6 from J, leaving 12 bases between them. CDR1 and CDR2 (germline): LGHNA, YNFKEQ. CDR3 DNA sequence: TGTGCCAGCAGCCACGGGGATGAGCCCAATGAGCAGTTCTTC. It translates to CASSHGDEPNEQFF.

The chain combines TRBV9 with TRBJ2-1; 7 positions match TRBD2. Looked up from germline, CDR1 is SGDLS and CDR2 is YYNGEE. CDR3 length: 15 amino acids. Trimming at V came to 4 bases and at J to 9 bases, leaving 13 bases not matched to a gene. In DNA form, the CDR3 reads TGTGCCAGCAGCCCCCGAAGGGAGGGCTGGGGTGAGCAGTTCTTC. As protein: CASSPRREGWGEQFF.

This clonotype was recorded many times. V gene TRBV28 combines with J gene TRBJ2-5; maybe TRBD2 (5 bases). This CDR3 has 14 residues. V shed 5 bases and J shed 0 bases, with 10 bases lying between them. From germline, CDR1 is MDHEN and CDR2 SYDVKM. In DNA, the CDR3 is TGTGCCAGCAGTCCGACTATATACCAAGAGACCCAGTACTTC. Translation gives CASSPTIYQETQYF.

In this sample, this clonotype turned up a few times. The gene calls are TRBV9 and TRBJ1-1; no clear D. Trimming shortened V by 3 bases and J by 3 bases, and 12 bases separated the two germline ends. The CDR3 is 14 residues long. Per germline, CDR1 SGDLS and CDR2 YYNGEE. The CDR3 DNA follows: TGTGCCAGCAGCGGCACGTACAGAGACACTGAAGCTTTCTTT. Translation gives CASSGTYRDTEAFF.

Ten or more counts support this clonotype. This chain uses TRBV27 with TRBJ1-5; 8 nucleotides match TRBD1. Per germline, CDR1 MNHEY and CDR2 SMNVEV (reference sequence). The CDR3 consists of 15 residues. J was trimmed by 4 bases and V by 4 bases; bases with no gene match: 6. CDR3 protein: CASSSRTGLNQPQHF. CDR3 DNA sequence: TGTGCCAGCAGTTCCCGGACAGGGTTGAATCAGCCCCAGCATTTT.

The table lists this clonotype with a few counts. The chain recombines TRBV4-1 with TRBJ2-7; perhaps TRBD2 as D (5 bases). The CDR3 is 14 residues long. Germline assignment: CDR1 MGHRA and CDR2 YSYEKL. Trimming took off 1 base at V and 3 bases at J, with 10 bases between the two ends. The CDR3: CASSQVQAGYEQYF. The CDR3 DNA follows: TGCGCCAGCAGCCAAGTTCAGGCGGGCTACGAGCAGTACTTC.

This clonotype was seen many times. The chain joins TRBV4-1 to TRBJ2-6; D is undetermined. The V and J ends lost 0 bases and 0 bases respectively, with 6 bases between them. The CDR3 extends over 16 amino acids. Germline CDR1 is MGHRA and CDR2 is YSYEKL. As DNA, the CDR3 is TGCGCCAGCAGCCAAGATACCTACTCTGGGGCCAACGTCCTGACTTTC. Its protein product is CASSQDTYSGANVLTF.

This clonotype was recorded many times. This chain joins TRBV5-1 and TRBJ1-2, with a weak D call TRBD1 (6 bases). Looked up from germline, CDR1 is SGHRS and CDR2 is YFSETQ. V lost 3 bases to trimming and J lost 10 bases, with 25 bases between them. The CDR3 is made up of 16 amino acids. CDR3 in DNA: TGCGCCAGCAGCTCAGGCCCACAGGGTCAAATGGAGGTCTACACCTTC. This translates into CASSSGPQGQMEVYTF. The full variable domain, with the rest looked up from reference TRBV5-1 and TRBJ1-2, is KAGVTQTPRYLIKTRGQQVTLSCSPISGHRSVSWYQQTPGQGLQFLFEYFSETQRNKGNFPGRFSGRQFSNSRSEMNVSTLELGDSALYLCASSSGPQGQMEVYTFGSGTRLTVV.

The chain joins TRBV7-2 to TRBJ2-2; D might be TRBD1 or TRBD2, each matching 6 bases. V was trimmed by 6 bases and J by 6 bases, leaving 20 bases between them. CDR3 length: 16 residues. CDR1 and CDR2 (germline): SGHTA, FQGNSA. The CDR3 here is CASSSYGGRGAGELFF. In nucleotides, the CDR3 is TGTGCCAGCAGTTCCTATGGGGGGCGAGGTGCCGGGGAGCTGTTTTTT.

V gene TRBV5-1 combines with J gene TRBJ1-1, with no clear D. The CDR3 is 14 residues long. V lost 4 bases to trimming and J lost 1 base, with 11 bases between them. Germline V gives CDR1 SGHRS, CDR2 YFSETQ. This CDR3 is CASSVGSQNTEAFF. The CDR3, as DNA: TGCGCCAGCAGCGTGGGGAGCCAGAACACTGAAGCTTTCTTT.

The chain has TRBV6-2 or TRBV6-3 and TRBJ1-1, with a possible D match to TRBD1 (5 bases). V lost 2 bases, J lost 0 bases, and 7 bases lay in between. CDR1 is MNHEY and CDR2 is SVGEGT in the germline V gene. The CDR3 runs to 14 residues. In DNA, the CDR3 is TGTGCCAGCAGTTACGCAGGGATGAACACTGAAGCTTTCTTT. Protein product: CASSYAGMNTEAFF.

This clonotype was observed many times. This rearrangement joins TRBV7-9 to TRBJ2-2; D not resolved. The CDR3 length is 12 residues. Germline V CDR1 and CDR2: SEHNR, FQNEAQ (reference sequence). The V end was cut by 8 bases, the J end by 5 bases, with 9 bases between. DNA for the CDR3: TGTGCCAGCGCCGCCCCGACCGGGGAGCTGTTTTTT. Its translation: CASAAPTGELFF.

The chain carries TRBV12-3 or TRBV12-4 and TRBJ2-3; D unresolved. The CDR3 is made up of 12 amino acids. Trimming removed 5 bases at V and 11 bases at J, with 14 bases between. CDR3 region: CASSDSKIVQYF. The CDR3 DNA sequence: TGTGCCAGCAGTGATTCAAAGATAGTGCAGTATTTT.

This clonotype was counted only a few times. The chain joins TRBV4-2 to TRBJ2-7; 8 bases are a match to TRBD2. Germline values: CDR1 LGHNA, CDR2 YNFKEQ. This CDR3 has 15 residues. Trimming at V came to 1 base and at J to 5 bases, leaving 7 bases not matched to a gene. This chain's CDR3 is CASSQGPAGVNEQYV. The CDR3 DNA is TGTGCCAGCAGCCAAGGCCCAGCGGGGGTAAACGAGCAGTACGTC.

This clonotype was observed at least ten times. The chain combines TRBV4-3 with TRBJ2-2, with TRBD2 matching over 7 bases. Germline values: CDR1 LGHNA, CDR2 YSLEER. There are 12 residues in the CDR3. With V trimmed by 6 bases and J by 6 bases, 1 base remained unmatched. In DNA form, the CDR3 reads TGCGCCAGCAGGGGGGGGGCCGGGGAGCTGTTTTTT. This gives the protein CASRGGAGELFF.

This chain uses TRBV5-6 with TRBJ2-7; 9 positions match TRBD1. The CDR3 runs to 14 residues. From germline, CDR1 is SGHDT and CDR2 YYEEEE. The trim removed 6 bases at V and 0 bases at J, leaving 4 bases unmatched. DNA for the CDR3: TGTGCCAGCACCGGACAGGGGCACTCCTACGAGCAGTACTTC. Protein product: CASTGQGHSYEQYF.

Regarding this clonotype: This may stem from a read error, because a much larger clone lies one nucleotide away. This is likely a read error, given that the CDR3 carries no conserved phenylalanine or tryptophan at its end. The chain couples TRBV6-2 or TRBV6-3 to TRBJ2-2, with D perhaps TRBD1 or TRBD2 (5 bases each). The CDR3 length is 14 residues. V lost 7 bases and J 3 bases, leaving 12 bases between the germline ends. Per germline, CDR1 MNHEY and CDR2 SVGEGT. CDR3 sequence reads: CASTPGSYTGELFS. The CDR3 nucleotides are TGTGCCAGCACGCCAGGGAGCTACACCGGGGAGCTGTTTTCT.

The chain has TRBV24-1 and TRBJ2-2, with D unresolved. Trimming shortened V by 5 bases and J by 4 bases, and 13 bases separated the two germline ends. CDR1 KGHDR and CDR2 SFDVKD come from the germline V gene. This CDR3 region has 15 residues. The CDR3 reads CATSGSGSATGELFF. The CDR3 DNA reads TGTGCCACCAGTGGTTCCGGGTCCGCCACCGGGGAGCTGTTTTTT.

This chain joins TRBV7-9 and TRBJ2-3; D is unresolved. This CDR3 has 13 residues. CDR1 is SEHNR and CDR2 is FQNEAQ in the germline V gene (reference sequence). V lost 5 bases to trimming and J lost 0 bases, with 6 bases between them. In nucleotides, the CDR3 is TGTGCCAGCAGCCCTACTAGCACAGATACGCAGTATTTT. As protein: CASSPTSTDTQYF.

This clonotype was detected many times. This chain links TRBV18 with TRBJ2-5, with TRBD1 matching 11 bases. The CDR3 loop spans 15 amino acids. With 3 bases clipped from V and 7 bases from J, the junction kept 7 bases outside the gene matches. CDR1 KGHSH and CDR2 LQKENI come from the germline V gene. The CDR3 coding sequence is TGTGCCAGCTCACCGGACAGGGGGCCGCATGGGACCCAGTACTTC. It translates to CASSPDRGPHGTQYF.

This rearrangement joins TRBV7-9 to TRBJ1-6; 7 nucleotides match TRBD1. Germline V gene lookup returns CDR1 SEHNR and CDR2 FQNEAQ (reference sequence). The CDR3 covers 14 residues. The V and J ends lost 4 bases and 5 bases, in that order; junction bases with no gene match: 2. The CDR3 nucleotides read TGTGCCAGCAGCTCGACAGGGAATAATTCACCCCTCCACTTT. It translates to CASSSTGNNSPLHF.

This clonotype was counted between two and nine times. V is TRBV2 and J is TRBJ2-1, with TRBD1 as a possible D gene (5 bases). The V end lost 7 bases, the J end lost 9 bases, and 16 bases lay between the germline ends. Germline V gives CDR1 SNHLY, CDR2 FYNNEI. This CDR3 comprises 13 residues. CDR3 coding DNA: TGTGCCAGCAACCCACCAGGGTACGGTGAGCAGTTCTTC. Encoded protein: CASNPPGYGEQFF.